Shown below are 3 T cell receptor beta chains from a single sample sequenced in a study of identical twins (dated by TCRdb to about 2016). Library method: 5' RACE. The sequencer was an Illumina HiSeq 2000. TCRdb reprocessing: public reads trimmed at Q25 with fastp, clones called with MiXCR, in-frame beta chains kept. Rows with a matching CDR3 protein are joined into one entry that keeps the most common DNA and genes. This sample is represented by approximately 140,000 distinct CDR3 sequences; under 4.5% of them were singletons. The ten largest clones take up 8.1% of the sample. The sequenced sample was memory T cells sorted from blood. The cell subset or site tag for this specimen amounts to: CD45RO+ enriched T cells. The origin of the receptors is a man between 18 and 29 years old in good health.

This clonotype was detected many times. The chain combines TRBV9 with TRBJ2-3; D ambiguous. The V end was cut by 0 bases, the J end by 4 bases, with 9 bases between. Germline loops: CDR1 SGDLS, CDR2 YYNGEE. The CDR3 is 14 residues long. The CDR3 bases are TGTGCCAGCAGCGTAGGTACGATGTCAGATACGCAGTATTTT. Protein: CASSVGTMSDTQYF. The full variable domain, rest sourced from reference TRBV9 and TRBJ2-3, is DSGVTQTPKHLITATGQRVTLRCSPRSGDLSVYWYQQSLDQGLQFLIQYYNGEERAKGNILERFSAQQFPDLHSELNLSSLELGDSALYFCASSVGTMSDTQYFGPGTRLTVL.

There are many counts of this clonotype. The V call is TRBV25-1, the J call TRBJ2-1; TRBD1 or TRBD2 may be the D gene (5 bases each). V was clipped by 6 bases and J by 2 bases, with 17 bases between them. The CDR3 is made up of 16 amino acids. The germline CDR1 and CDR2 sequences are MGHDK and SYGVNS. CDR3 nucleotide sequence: TGTGCCAGCAGGAGGGTAGCTCCAGGGCCCTACAATGAGCAGTTCTTC. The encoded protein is CASRRVAPGPYNEQFF. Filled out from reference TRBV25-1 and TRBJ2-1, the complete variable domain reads EADIYQTPRYLVIGTGKKITLECSQTMGHDKMYWYQQDPGMELHLIHYSYGVNSTEKGDLSSESTVSRIRTEHFPLTLESARPSHTSQYLCASRRVAPGPYNEQFFGPGTRLTVL.

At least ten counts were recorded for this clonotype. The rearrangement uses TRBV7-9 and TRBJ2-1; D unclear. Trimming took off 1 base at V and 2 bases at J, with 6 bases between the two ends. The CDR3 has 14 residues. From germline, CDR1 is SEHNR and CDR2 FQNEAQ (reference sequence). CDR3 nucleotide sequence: TGTGCCAGCAGCTTAGATGGGGCCTACAATGAGCAGTTCTTC. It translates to CASSLDGAYNEQFF.